This TCR beta chain was recovered during a study of T-cell memory formation after mild COVID-19. Study summary: The study found TCR clusters largely donor specific.

TCRdb re-analysed the 5' RACE reads in MiXCR, keeping a single row per CDR3 protein. This table has about 540,000 distinct CDR3 sequences, around 21% appearing once. The sample holds a few counts of this clonotype. This sequence was found in an adult woman who had mild COVID-19 (a few samples of this study predate the infection). Cell type and time point are not known. Specimen: PBMCs or a T cell subset sorted from them (not recorded which).

The CDR3 is CASSFPGSYNEQFF. Written as DNA, the CDR3 is TGTGCCAGCAGCTTTCCGGGGTCCTACAATGAGCAGTTCTTC. The chain combines TRBV7-9 with TRBJ2-1; D possibly corresponds to TRBD2 (5 bases). The CDR3 extends over 14 amino acids. Germline assignment: CDR1 SEHNR and CDR2 FQNEAQ (reference sequence). V lost 3 bases and J 1 base, leaving 7 bases between the germline ends.